These T cell receptor beta chains were read from a single sample in a study of T cells in Graves' hyperthyroidism and ophthalmopathy. TCRdb passed the multiplex PCR reads through MiXCR, listing each CDR3 protein once. The sample yields under 350,000 distinct CDR3 sequences, about 15% seen once. The material sequenced was blood. The receptors were gathered from a woman aged 60 to 75 with Graves' ophthalmopathy. CDR3s leave out the opening cysteine and the closing phenylalanine or tryptophan. Clone sizes are given selectively: once, few, many, or a class where the clone is expanded.

J: TRBJ2-3; V: TRBV4-2; size: few; CDR3: ASSQEGGFNTDTQY
J: TRBJ2-3; V: TRBV4-3; size: few; CDR3: ASSQDRYTDTQY
J: TRBJ2-1; V: TRBV20-1; size: -; CDR3: SARVSGGSYNEQF
J: TRBJ1-2; V: TRBV24-1; size: many; CDR3: ATSDQRQNYGYT
J: TRBJ2-7; V: TRBV9; size: few; CDR3: ASTPSGSSYEQY
J: TRBJ2-1; V: TRBV4-3; size: -; CDR3: ASSQDRGQGQF
J: TRBJ2-5; V: TRBV2; size: -; CDR3: ASRRGGETQY
J: TRBJ1-3; V: TRBV6-1; size: -; CDR3: ASIKDRAAGNTIY
J: TRBJ1-1; V: TRBV30; size: few; CDR3: AFCPGTGLNTEAF
J: TRBJ1-2; V: TRBV5-1; size: few; CDR3: ASSWTTGNYGYT
J: TRBJ1-1; V: TRBV6-1; size: many; CDR3: ASRPTGGGNTEAF
J: TRBJ2-4; V: TRBV5-6; size: few; CDR3: ASSLGILQRGKNIQY
J: TRBJ2-4; V: TRBV5-4; size: -; CDR3: ASSLAGTGKNIQY
J: TRBJ2-1; V: TRBV7-2; size: many; CDR3: ASSLSGQGEQF
J: TRBJ1-1; V: TRBV29-1; size: many; CDR3: SVEVGRNTEAF
J: TRBJ2-5; V: TRBV20-1; size: -; CDR3: SARGRRAGGETQY
J: TRBJ2-5; V: TRBV6-2/TRBV6-3; size: many; CDR3: ASSYASGITQY
J: TRBJ1-5; V: TRBV6-1; size: -; CDR3: ASTGQGNQPQH
J: TRBJ1-1; V: TRBV7-9; size: -; CDR3: ASSLAPGGQATEAF
J: TRBJ2-7; V: TRBV20-1; size: many; CDR3: SARGGLGPEQY
J: TRBJ2-1; V: TRBV7-9; size: few; CDR3: ASSFWDPRTSGRIWF
J: TRBJ1-5; V: TRBV6-1; size: many; CDR3: ASSRPHGGDNQPQH
J: TRBJ2-5; V: TRBV7-8; size: many; CDR3: ASSLRSPVETQY
J: TRBJ1-5; V: TRBV6-1; size: -; CDR3: ASATGANQPQH
J: TRBJ2-7; V: TRBV11-2; size: -; CDR3: ASSLASGGSSYEQY
J: TRBJ2-5; V: TRBV6-5; size: -; CDR3: ASSYPRGVKETQY
J: TRBJ1-2; V: TRBV5-4; size: many; CDR3: ASSSGGQATYGYT
J: TRBJ2-5; V: TRBV20-1; size: many; CDR3: SAIHLVLGGETQY
J: TRBJ1-1; V: TRBV19; size: few; CDR3: ASSIENRELNTEAF
J: TRBJ1-4; V: TRBV18; size: many; CDR3: ASSRPDSHEKLF
J: TRBJ1-5; V: TRBV20-1; size: few; CDR3: SATYTTNQPQH
J: TRBJ2-1; V: TRBV20-1; size: -; CDR3: SARGTSGLSSYNEQF
J: TRBJ2-2; V: TRBV19; size: few; CDR3: ASSIQGLDTGELF
J: TRBJ1-2; V: TRBV29-1; size: few; CDR3: SVDRERQGFLYGYT
J: TRBJ1-2; V: TRBV5-1; size: few; CDR3: ASSLSREDGYT
J: TRBJ2-1; V: TRBV20-1; size: -; CDR3: SATPRTGRTGNEQF
J: TRBJ2-7; V: TRBV4-2; size: many; CDR3: ASSRGTAGYEQY
J: TRBJ1-1; V: TRBV5-1; size: many; CDR3: ASSYGRTGGETEAF
J: TRBJ2-3; V: TRBV13; size: many; CDR3: ASSPSGRAGDTQY
J: TRBJ2-3; V: TRBV28; size: many; CDR3: ASRVGGSSPDTQY
J: TRBJ1-2; V: TRBV20-1; size: many; CDR3: SARDQYRGRSDYGYT
J: TRBJ2-7; V: TRBV11-3; size: many; CDR3: ASSMGQGPYEQY
J: TRBJ2-2; V: TRBV5-1; size: few; CDR3: ASARGQGNTGELF
J: TRBJ2-5; V: TRBV20-1; size: -; CDR3: SAGTSGAQETQY
J: TRBJ2-5; V: TRBV20-1; size: -; CDR3: SARYRGLETQY
J: TRBJ2-7; V: TRBV2; size: -; CDR3: ASSPTTSGGNEQY
J: TRBJ2-2; V: TRBV27; size: -; CDR3: ASRRQGATTGELF
J: TRBJ2-7; V: TRBV20-1; size: many; CDR3: SASRDRGREQY
J: TRBJ2-1; V: TRBV7-3; size: -; CDR3: ASSTSTSGSSYNEQF